These 5 T cell receptor beta chains share one sample of origin, sequenced in a study of identifying expanded T cells in peripheral blood. Repertoires were generated with immunoSEQ multiplex PCR, while TCRdb's copy carries only in-frame clones and drops some. The data show about 52,000 clones, roughly 80% seen once. The sample comprised blood. The source of these receptors is a person aged 18 to 75 in good health.

The chain combines TRBV4-3 with TRBJ1-1; weak D call: TRBD1 (5 bases). V was pared by 0 bases and J by 1 base, with 9 bases between. In germline, CDR1 is LGHNA, CDR2 YSLEER. This CDR3 is built from 15 residues. Here the CDR3 reads CASSQDRGRNTEAFF. The CDR3 DNA sequence: TGCGCCAGCAGCCAAGATAGGGGCCGGAACACTGAAGCTTTCTTT.

The chain is built from TRBV19 and TRBJ1-5, with D uncertain. CDR1 LNHDA and CDR2 SQIVND come from the germline V gene (reference sequence). CDR3 length: 15 amino acids. Trimming stripped 7 bases from V and 1 base from J, with 14 bases between. This chain's CDR3 is CASTSGYWSNQPQHF. For the CDR3, the DNA is TGTGCCAGTACTTCCGGATACTGGAGCAATCAGCCCCAGCATTTT.

The V and J genes are TRBV28 and TRBJ2-5; TRBD2 matches at 9 bases. The germline CDR1 and CDR2 sequences are MDHEN and SYDVKM. This CDR3 is 14 amino acids long. V shed 6 bases and J 4 bases; nucleotides not matched to a gene: 6. In nucleotides, the CDR3 is TGTGCCAGCAGCCGCGGGGGGGCCGGAGAGACCCAGTACTTC. Protein: CASSRGGAGETQYF.

The rearrangement links TRBV5-6 to TRBJ2-1; 11 bases are a match to TRBD2. The CDR3 spans 14 residues. Trimming at V came to 5 bases and at J to 9 bases, leaving 7 bases not matched to a gene. The germline V gene encodes CDR1 SGHDT and CDR2 YYEEEE. The CDR3 is CASRVGTSGGEQFF. The DNA of the CDR3 is TGTGCCAGCAGAGTAGGTACTAGCGGGGGTGAGCAGTTCTTC. The full variable domain, in which reference TRBV5-6 and TRBJ2-1 provide the parts outside the CDR3, is DAGVTQSPTHLIKTRGQQVTLRCSPKSGHDTVSWYQQALGQGPQFIFQYYEEEERQRGNFPDRFSGHQFPNYSSELNVNALLLGDSALYLCASRVGTSGGEQFFGPGTRLTVL.

The rearrangement joins TRBV7-9 to TRBJ1-1; 8 bases align to TRBD1. CDR3 size: 14 residues. Germline assignment: CDR1 SEHNR and CDR2 FQNEAQ (reference sequence). With 5 bases clipped from V and 2 bases from J, the junction kept 4 bases outside the gene matches. CDR3 coding DNA: TGTGCCAGCAGCCTGGACAGGGTTAACACTGAAGCTTTCTTT. It yields the protein CASSLDRVNTEAFF.